This entry lists 20 T cell receptor beta chains sequenced from one sample in a study of CD8 T cells in ankylosing spondylitis. MiXCR, run by TCRdb on the 5' RACE reads, gives a single entry per CDR3 protein. The repertoire has about 200,000 distinct CDR3 sequences, more than 10% of them found once; the top ten carry more than 15%. Sequencing was done on a sample of blood, either unsorted or a sorted T cell fraction (not recorded which). The receptors stem from a male donor with ankylosing spondylitis or in good health (not recorded which).

The chain links TRBV27 to TRBJ2-3; weak D call: TRBD2 (6 bases). Germline V CDR1 and CDR2: MNHEY, SMNVEV (reference sequence). This CDR3 has 15 amino acids. The ends were cut back, 4 bases at V and 3 bases at J, with 14 bases in the middle. CDR3 residues: CASSSPTGDTDTQYF. CDR3 bases: TGTGCCAGCAGTTCTCCAACGGGGGATACAGATACGCAGTATTTT.

The CDR3 loop is CASSQDHDGSADTQYF. The CDR3 bases are TGTGCCAGCAGCCAAGATCATGACGGGAGCGCAGATACGCAGTATTTT. The V and J genes are TRBV4-2 and TRBJ2-3, with a possible D match to TRBD2 (6 bases). Trimming left V 0 bases short and J 4 bases short, with 14 bases between. Looked up from germline, CDR1 is LGHNA and CDR2 is YNFKEQ. This CDR3 comprises 16 residues.

This clonotype showed up just a few times. The chain links TRBV7-9 to TRBJ1-2, with 8 bases identical to TRBD1. Germline V gene lookup returns CDR1 SEHNR and CDR2 FQNEAQ (reference sequence). Trimming removed 5 bases from V and 8 bases from J; junction bases left unmatched: 10. The CDR3 contains 14 residues. CDR3 DNA: TGTGCCAGCAGCCCTCCCCAGGGGGCGGGAGGCTACACCTTC. This codes for CASSPPQGAGGYTF.

This chain connects TRBV27 to TRBJ2-2, with D possibly TRBD2 on 7 matching bases. Trimming took off 3 bases at V and 3 bases at J, with 23 bases between the two ends. Germline assignment: CDR1 MNHEY and CDR2 SMNVEV (reference sequence). The CDR3 has 19 amino acids. The CDR3 DNA sequence: TGTGCCAGCAGTTTTTCGGGGGCGGGAGACTGGACCGACACCGGGGAGCTGTTTTTT. This gives the protein CASSFSGAGDWTDTGELFF.

In this sample, this clonotype turned up many times. The V gene is TRBV5-1, the J gene TRBJ2-1; D is undetermined. Trimming stripped 0 bases from V and 0 bases from J, with 7 bases between. The CDR3 extends over 15 amino acids. Germline lookup yields CDR1 SGHRS and CDR2 YFSETQ. The CDR3 DNA sequence: TGCGCCAGCAGCTTGGCCCAGAGCTCCTACAATGAGCAGTTCTTC. Translated: CASSLAQSSYNEQFF. Full variable domain (outside the CDR3, taken from reference TRBV5-1 and TRBJ2-1): KAGVTQTPRYLIKTRGQQVTLSCSPISGHRSVSWYQQTPGQGLQFLFEYFSETQRNKGNFPGRFSGRQFSNSRSEMNVSTLELGDSALYLCASSLAQSSYNEQFFGPGTRLTVL.

This clonotype was seen a handful of times. The V and J genes are TRBV5-1 and TRBJ2-3; D is perhaps TRBD1 or TRBD2 (5 bases each). Germline V gene sequence: CDR1 SGHRS, CDR2 YFSETQ. The ends were cut back, 2 bases at V and 6 bases at J, with 10 bases in the middle. The CDR3 extends over 13 amino acids. This CDR3 is CASSFIGEDTQYF. CDR3 nucleotides: TGCGCCAGCAGCTTCATAGGGGAGGATACGCAGTATTTT.

There are many counts of this clonotype. V is TRBV7-9 and J is TRBJ1-4, with D maybe TRBD1 (5 bases). Germline V gene data show CDR1 as SEHNR and CDR2 as FQNEAQ (reference sequence). Deletions cut 5 bases from V and 7 bases from J, with 17 bases between. This CDR3 region has 15 residues. CDR3 DNA: TGTGCCAGCAGCCAATCCGGGTCTGGGGGTGAAAAACTGTTTTTT. It is translated as CASSQSGSGGEKLFF.

The chain carries TRBV5-6 and TRBJ2-1, with D tentatively TRBD2 (6 bases). Trimming cost V 0 bases and J 8 bases, with 12 bases left between them. This CDR3 spans 14 amino acids. Germline V gene lookup returns CDR1 SGHDT and CDR2 YYEEEE. The CDR3 is CASSLVRGTHEQFF. In DNA, the CDR3 is TGTGCCAGCAGCTTGGTTCGGGGGACCCATGAGCAGTTCTTC.

This chain joins TRBV7-2 and TRBJ2-7; 7 positions agree with TRBD1. The CDR3 has 14 residues. Germline CDR1 is SGHTA and CDR2 is FQGNSA. The J segment lost 7 bases and the V segment lost 5 bases, leaving 11 bases of the junction unmatched. Here the CDR3 reads CASSPYQGVWEQYF. CDR3 DNA: TGTGCCAGCAGCCCTTACCAGGGGGTCTGGGAGCAGTACTTC.

This clonotype was counted ten times or more. The chain carries TRBV3-1 and TRBJ1-1, with D perhaps matching TRBD1 (5 bases). Trimming took 4 bases from V and 7 from J, leaving 13 bases between them. Germline CDR1 LGHDT, CDR2 YNNKEL (reference sequence). The CDR3 covers 13 residues. CDR3 sequence (DNA): TGTGCCAGCAGCCTTGTACCCGGGGGTGAAGCTTTCTTT. Encoded protein: CASSLVPGGEAFF.

This clonotype was seen repeatedly, ten times or more. DNA for the CDR3: TGTGCCAGCAGCCCCCTTGGCTACACCTTC. The encoded protein is CASSPLGYTF. V and J are TRBV6-5 and TRBJ1-2; D call uncertain. This CDR3 comprises 10 residues. Looked up from germline, CDR1 is MNHEY and CDR2 is SVGAGI. Trimming left V 6 bases short and J 7 bases short, with 6 bases between.

This clonotype was seen only a few times. The chain links TRBV12-3 or TRBV12-4 to TRBJ1-2; no firm D call. This CDR3 has 14 residues. The V end was cut by 3 bases, the J end by 1 base, with 9 bases between. The DNA for the CDR3 is TGTGCCAGCAGTTTTGGAGGGCTTAACTATGGCTACACCTTC. It encodes CASSFGGLNYGYTF.

This clonotype was found a few times. The J gene is TRBJ1-6, the V gene TRBV4-1; 7 bases line up with TRBD1. The CDR3 extends over 15 amino acids. Germline V CDR1 and CDR2: MGHRA, YSYEKL. The J segment lost 7 bases and the V segment lost 4 bases, leaving 7 bases of the junction unmatched. The CDR3 coding sequence is TGCGCCAGCAGCCTCCGGGACAGAGGGAATTCACCCCTCCACTTT. The encoded protein is CASSLRDRGNSPLHF.

The rearrangement uses TRBV6-2 or TRBV6-3 and TRBJ2-7; no clear D gene. The CDR3 covers 14 residues. The V and J ends lost 6 bases and 2 bases respectively, with 14 bases between them. Germline values: CDR1 MNHEY, CDR2 SVGEGT. CDR3 DNA: TGTGCCAGCAGAACCTCCGGGCACCCCTACGAGCAGTACTTC. Protein product: CASRTSGHPYEQYF.

This clonotype has ten or more counts. The V gene is TRBV20-1, the J gene TRBJ2-7; D assignment may be TRBD1 or TRBD2 (7 bases each). Germline lookup yields CDR1 DFQATT and CDR2 SNEGSKA (reference sequence). V gave up 4 bases and J gave up 3 bases, with 16 bases separating them. The CDR3 has 14 residues. CDR3 residues: CSATGGVRVYEQYF. CDR3 coding DNA: TGCAGTGCTACAGGGGGGGTTAGGGTCTACGAGCAGTACTTC.

This clonotype was seen only a few times. The chain couples TRBV6-1 to TRBJ2-5; the match to TRBD2 covers 11 bases. With V trimmed by 5 bases and J by 3 bases, 11 bases remained unmatched. The CDR3 runs to 17 residues. Germline loops: CDR1 MNHNS, CDR2 SASEGT. As DNA, the CDR3 is TGTGCCAGCAGTACACTAGCGGGAGTTGAGTGGGAAGAGACCCAGTACTTC. It codes for CASSTLAGVEWEETQYF.

This chain joins TRBV4-1 and TRBJ2-5, with 12 positions matching TRBD2. Germline V gene sequence: CDR1 MGHRA, CDR2 YSYEKL. The ends lost 2 bases at V and 2 bases at J; junction bases unmatched: 6. The CDR3 is 17 residues long. The CDR3 reads CASSQRLAGVSQETQYF. The CDR3 DNA reads as TGCGCCAGCAGCCAAAGACTAGCGGGGGTGTCACAAGAGACCCAGTACTTC.

The rearrangement joins TRBV29-1 to TRBJ2-2; the match to TRBD1 covers 7 bases. CDR3 length equals 11 residues. Germline CDR1 and CDR2: SQVTM and ANQGSEA. The V gene end was trimmed by 6 bases and the J gene end by 9 bases; junction bases not matched to a gene: 4. The CDR3 DNA reads as TGCAGCGTGATGACAGGGAGGGAGCTGTTTTTT. Translation: CSVMTGRELFF.

This chain connects TRBV10-3 to TRBJ2-2; the match to TRBD1 covers 8 bases. V was pared by 6 bases and J by 1 base, with 10 bases of the junction left unmatched. Germline lookup yields CDR1 ENHRY and CDR2 SYGVKD. There are 17 residues in the CDR3. CDR3: CAISLPRDRLNTGELFF. The CDR3, as DNA: TGTGCCATCAGCCTACCGAGGGACAGGTTGAACACCGGGGAGCTGTTTTTT.

J is TRBJ2-3 and V is TRBV7-7; tentatively, D is TRBD1 (5 bases). V was pared by 1 base and J by 2 bases, with 10 bases between. From germline, CDR1 is SSHAT and CDR2 FNYEAQ (reference sequence). The CDR3 extends over 15 amino acids. CDR3 nucleotide sequence: TGTGCCAGCAGCTTAGGTGCAGGGATCACAGATACGCAGTATTTT. It yields the protein CASSLGAGITDTQYF.